One T cell receptor (beta chain) is described in this entry. The table came from immunoSEQ multiplex PCR; TCRdb's copy has only in-frame clones and leaves some out. The repertoire holds approximately 98,000 clones, 90% to 95% seen once, with about 1.2% in the top ten. This specimen belongs to a study of siplizumab effects on memory and regulatory T cells. The germline CDR1 and CDR2 sequences are GTSNPN and SVGIG (reference sequence). The CDR3 totals 17 residues. V gave up 5 bases and J gave up 1 base; unmatched junction bases: 11. Sequenced material: non-Treg CD4+ T cells sorted from blood. This chain connects TRBV30 to TRBJ2-1, with 10 bases lining up with TRBD1. The source is a human donor in good health. DNA of the CDR3: TGTGCCTGGGGGGGGACAGGGGTTGGCACGTCCTACAATGAGCAGTTCTTC. Its protein is CAWGGTGVGTSYNEQFF.